Listed below are T cell receptor beta chains from one sample, sequenced in a study of OX40 agonist ivuxolimab in advanced cancers. Sequenced by immunoSEQ multiplex PCR; TCRdb stores in-frame clones only, minus some. The sample has 40,000 to 45,000 clones, 75% to 90% seen once. This specimen consisted of CD4+ or CD8+ T cells sorted from blood, obtained in a trial of the OX40 agonist ivuxolimab. The receptors were sampled from an adult with an advanced solid tumor such as melanoma, head and neck, liver or kidney cancer. CDR3s include the opening cysteine and the closing phenylalanine or tryptophan. D genes are given only for firm matches. The listing skips clone size in some rows; elsewhere it reads once, few, many or a size class.

V gene,J gene,D gene,clone size,CDR3 DNA,CDR3 protein
TRBV13,TRBJ1-5,TRBD1,-,TGTGCCAGCAGCTTAGGTTCAGGGGGCAGTCAGCCCCAGCATTTT,CASSLGSGGSQPQHF
TRBV7-8,TRBJ2-5,-,-,TGTGCCAGCAGCTTAAGAAACCCGAGGGCGGAGACCCAGTACTTC,CASSLRNPRAETQYF
TRBV5-1,TRBJ2-7,-,once,TGCGCCAGCAGCTTGGACAGCCCCTACGAGCAGTACTTC,CASSLDSPYEQYF
TRBV4-1,TRBJ2-7,-,-,TGCGCCAGCAGCCAAGAAGGGGGGGGTTTTCGCGAGCAGTACTTC,CASSQEGGGFREQYF
TRBV5-4,TRBJ1-5,-,-,TGTGCCAGTTCCGTGGGGGGCAATCAGCCCCAGCATTTT,CASSVGGNQPQHF
TRBV27,TRBJ2-2,-,-,TGTGCCAGCAGTCCCCTTAGCGGGAACACCGGGGAGCTGTTTTTT,CASSPLSGNTGELFF
TRBV28,TRBJ1-1,TRBD1,few,TGTGCCAGCAGTTCGAGGACAGGGGTCCACACTGAAGCTTTCTTT,CASSSRTGVHTEAFF
TRBV2,TRBJ1-2,-,-,TGTGCCAGCAGTGAACGGGGAAACTATGGCTACACCTTC,CASSERGNYGYTF
TRBV14,TRBJ2-7,-,-,TGTGCCAGCAGCCAATCTCCCGCAGCGACAGCTCGGGGCGAGCAGTACTTC,CASSQSPAATARGEQYF
TRBV5-6,TRBJ1-6,-,-,TGTGCCAGCAGCTCGGGATATTATAATTCACCCCTCCACTTT,CASSSGYYNSPLHF
TRBV28,TRBJ2-7,-,-,TGTGCCAGCAGTCCCCCGAATGGGGCTCAGTACTTC,CASSPPNGAQYF
TRBV27,TRBJ1-5,-,-,TGTGCCAGTAGACGCGGGACTAGCAATCAGCCCCAGCATTTT,CASRRGTSNQPQHF
TRBV4-1,TRBJ2-7,-,-,TGCGCCAGCAGCCCAACTCGACTCAACTACGAGCAGTACTTC,CASSPTRLNYEQYF
TRBV7-9,TRBJ2-7,-,-,TGTGCCAGCGGAGGTTATGTGCCCTACGAGCAGTACTTC,CASGGYVPYEQYF
TRBV5-4,TRBJ2-3,TRBD2,few,TGTGCCAGCAGCTTGTTAGTGGCGCGGGGGTCAGATACGCAGTATTTT,CASSLLVARGSDTQYF
TRBV7-9,TRBJ1-1,-,-,TGTGCCAGCAGCCAAAGTACCGAGGGGCCACGTCACACTGAAGCTTTCTTT,CASSQSTEGPRHTEAFF
TRBV6-1,TRBJ2-1,-,-,TGTGCCAGCACTTCCTCCGACGGCTACAATGAGCAGTTCTTC,CASTSSDGYNEQFF
TRBV9,TRBJ2-1,-,-,TGTGCCAGCAGCAATGACAGGAATGAGCAGTTCTTC,CASSNDRNEQFF
TRBV7-9,TRBJ2-1,TRBD2,-,TGTGCCAGCAGCTTAGATAGAAGCGGGAGAAATGAGCAGTTCTTC,CASSLDRSGRNEQFF
TRBV6-1,TRBJ2-3,-,-,TGTGCCAGCAGAAAGGACACCACGTATTTAGATACGCAGTATTTT,CASRKDTTYLDTQYF
TRBV7-2,TRBJ2-1,-,-,TGTGCCAGCAGCCCGAGGTATTGGAATGAGCAGTTCTTC,CASSPRYWNEQFF
TRBV9,TRBJ2-5,-,few,TGTGCCAGCAGCGCCTCGGGGCGGCCCCAAGAGACCCAGTACTTC,CASSASGRPQETQYF
TRBV11-2,TRBJ2-1,-,-,TGTGCCAGCAGCTTAGGAGGCTACAATGAGCAGTTCTTC,CASSLGGYNEQFF
TRBV15,TRBJ1-1,TRBD1,-,TGTGCCACCAGCATCTGGGGACAGCAGAACACTGAAGCTTTCTTT,CATSIWGQQNTEAFF
TRBV27,TRBJ1-2,-,-,TGTGCCAGCAGTCAGGGGAGGACGGTGGACTACACCTTC,CASSQGRTVDYTF
TRBV12-5,TRBJ1-2,TRBD1,-,TGTGCTAGTGGTTTGTTTAACAGGGGAATGAACTATGGCTACACCTTC,CASGLFNRGMNYGYTF
TRBV13,TRBJ2-7,-,-,TGTGCCAGCAGCTTAGTATCCGTGCACGAGCAGTACTTC,CASSLVSVHEQYF
TRBV13,TRBJ2-1,-,-,TGTGCCAGCAGCTTAGGACCACCCGAGCAGTTCTTC,CASSLGPPEQFF
TRBV5-1,TRBJ2-1,TRBD2,-,TGCGCCAGCAGCTCCGCGACTAGCGGGTACGGGGGCAATGAGCAGTTCTTC,CASSSATSGYGGNEQFF
TRBV12-5,TRBJ1-2,TRBD1,-,TGTGCTAGTGGTTCGGGACAGGGTAATCTCTTTAGGTATGGCTACACCTTC,CASGSGQGNLFRYGYTF
TRBV7-7,TRBJ1-3,-,-,TGTGCCAGCAGCCCGTCGCCGGGGGGTTACGGAAACACCATATATTTT,CASSPSPGGYGNTIYF
TRBV10-2,TRBJ1-2,TRBD1,-,TGCGCCAGCAGTGAGGTCCTGGGACAGGGAAACTATGGCTACACCTTC,CASSEVLGQGNYGYTF
TRBV27,TRBJ2-3,TRBD2,-,TGTGCCAGCAGTTTATCGGGGGGGAAGGGGAGGTACACAGATACGCAGTATTTT,CASSLSGGKGRYTDTQYF
TRBV5-1,TRBJ1-3,-,few,TGCGCCAGCAGCTTGAGAGGAGCGGGAGGGACTGGAAACACCATATATTTT,CASSLRGAGGTGNTIYF
TRBV27,TRBJ2-3,-,-,TGTGCCAGCAGGGGAAGTAGCGGACGCACAGATACGCAGTATTTT,CASRGSSGRTDTQYF
TRBV7-9,TRBJ2-1,-,medium-sized,TGTGCCAGCAGCTTAGAGGTTCTGGTTCTGGGGTACAATGAGCAGTTCTTC,CASSLEVLVLGYNEQFF
TRBV7-9,TRBJ2-2,TRBD1,-,TGTGCCAGCAGCACGGACAGGGGGCAAGGCGGGGAGCTGTTTTTT,CASSTDRGQGGELFF
TRBV4-2,TRBJ1-1,-,-,TGTGCCAGCAGCCAAGGTCGGGAAAAGAACACTGAAGCTTTCTTT,CASSQGREKNTEAFF
TRBV5-4,TRBJ2-1,TRBD2,-,TGTGCCAGCAGCTTGAGGCCTAGCGGGGGGAGCTCCTACAATGAGCAGTTCTTC,CASSLRPSGGSSYNEQFF
TRBV7-8,TRBJ1-2,-,-,TGTGCCAGCAATTCTCGGGGATCTAACTATGGCTACACCTTC,CASNSRGSNYGYTF
TRBV10-3,TRBJ2-5,TRBD2,-,TGTGCCATCAGTGGGGACATGATAGCGGGGCAAGAGACCCAGTACTTC,CAISGDMIAGQETQYF
TRBV27,TRBJ1-1,-,-,TGTGCCAGCAGTAAACAGGGTCGGGTCGACACTGAAGCTTTCTTT,CASSKQGRVDTEAFF
TRBV13,TRBJ1-5,-,-,TGTGCCAGCAGCTTAGGGGTTCAGCCCCAGCATTTT,CASSLGVQPQHF
TRBV28,TRBJ2-1,-,-,TGTGCCAGCAGTTTAGGCCTCGAAAGGAATGAGCAGTTCTTC,CASSLGLERNEQFF
TRBV27,TRBJ1-5,TRBD1,-,TGTGCCAGCAGTGAAGCCGGGACAGGTCTTCAGCCCCAGCATTTT,CASSEAGTGLQPQHF
TRBV4-2,TRBJ2-7,TRBD2,-,TGTGCCAGCAGCCAAGTGGAACTAGCGGGGGAAGAGCAGTACTTC,CASSQVELAGEEQYF